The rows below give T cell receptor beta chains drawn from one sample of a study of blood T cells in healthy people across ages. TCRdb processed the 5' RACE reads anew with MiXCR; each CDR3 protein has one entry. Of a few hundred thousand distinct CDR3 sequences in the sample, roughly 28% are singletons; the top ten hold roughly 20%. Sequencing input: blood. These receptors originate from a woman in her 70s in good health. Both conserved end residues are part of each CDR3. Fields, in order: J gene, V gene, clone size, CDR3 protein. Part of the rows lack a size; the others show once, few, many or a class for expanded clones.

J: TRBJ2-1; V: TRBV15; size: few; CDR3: CATSRDLGNEQFF
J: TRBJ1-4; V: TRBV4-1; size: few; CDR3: CASSQGKGPLEVREKLFF
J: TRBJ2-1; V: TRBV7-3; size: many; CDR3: CASSLHSGLTYNEQFF
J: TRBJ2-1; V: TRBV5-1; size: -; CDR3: CASRITDSYNEQFF
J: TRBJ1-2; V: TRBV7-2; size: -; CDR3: CASSSYRDHYGYTF
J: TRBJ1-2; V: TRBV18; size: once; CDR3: CASSPRSEAGGYTF
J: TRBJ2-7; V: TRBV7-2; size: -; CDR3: CASSLNGGPYEQYF
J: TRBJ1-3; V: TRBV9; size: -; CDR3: CASSVVQGTGNTIYF
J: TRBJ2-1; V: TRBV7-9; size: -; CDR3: CASSPPPGLADSSYNEQFF
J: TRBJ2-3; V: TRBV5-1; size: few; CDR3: CASSLRGGGPLIPDTQYF
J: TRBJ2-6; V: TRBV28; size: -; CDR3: CASSYRGWSRGANVLTF
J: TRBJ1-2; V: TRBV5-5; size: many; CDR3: CASSLAGEYGYTF
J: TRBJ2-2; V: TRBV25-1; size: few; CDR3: CASSEYGVNTGELFF
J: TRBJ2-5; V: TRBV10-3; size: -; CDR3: CAISEGQARGKTQYF
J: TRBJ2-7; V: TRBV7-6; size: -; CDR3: CASSPSGRQTSYEQYF
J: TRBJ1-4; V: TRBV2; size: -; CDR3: CASTRQPNEKLFF
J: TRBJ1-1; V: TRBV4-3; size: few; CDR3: CASSQETRGTEAFF
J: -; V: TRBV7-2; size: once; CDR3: CASSFGGRQETQYF
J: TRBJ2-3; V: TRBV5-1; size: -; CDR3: CASSLVGAPLLDTQYF
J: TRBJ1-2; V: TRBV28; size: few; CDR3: CAGGANYGYTF
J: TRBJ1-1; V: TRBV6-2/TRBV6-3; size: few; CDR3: CASSPKYTEAFF
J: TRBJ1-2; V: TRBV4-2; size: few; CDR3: CASSQEYGGGYTF
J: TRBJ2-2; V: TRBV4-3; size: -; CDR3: CASSHGQGASGELFF
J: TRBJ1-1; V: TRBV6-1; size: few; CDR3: CASSEAGAGTEAFF
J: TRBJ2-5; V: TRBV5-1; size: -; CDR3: CASSKRRDGVHQEAQYF
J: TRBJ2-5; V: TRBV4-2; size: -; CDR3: CASSQDLAQETQYF
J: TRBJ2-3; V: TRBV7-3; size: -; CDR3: CASSLGSGLEVHTQYF
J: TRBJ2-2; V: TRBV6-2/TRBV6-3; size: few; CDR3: CASLGTARTGELFF
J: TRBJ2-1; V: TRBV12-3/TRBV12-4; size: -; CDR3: CASSLRARGRDEQFF
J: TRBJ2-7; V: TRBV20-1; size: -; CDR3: CTAGTSYEQYF
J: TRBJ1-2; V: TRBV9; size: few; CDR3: CASSVGQGAYGYTF
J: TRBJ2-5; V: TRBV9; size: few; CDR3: CASSTRTATDQYF
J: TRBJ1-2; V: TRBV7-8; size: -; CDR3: CASSLKLGGGYTF
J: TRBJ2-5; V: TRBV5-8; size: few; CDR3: CASSSRDRVVETQYF
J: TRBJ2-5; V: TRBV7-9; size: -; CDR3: CASSLGPSQTQYF
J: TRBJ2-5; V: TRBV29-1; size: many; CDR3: CSVPMGTVETQYF
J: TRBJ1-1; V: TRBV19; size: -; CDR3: CASHDRVAFF
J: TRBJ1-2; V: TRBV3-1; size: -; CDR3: CASSQNAGGAGYTF
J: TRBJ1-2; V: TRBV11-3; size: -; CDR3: CASTSNYGTYGYTF
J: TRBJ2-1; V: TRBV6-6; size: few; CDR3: CASSSDREYNEQFF
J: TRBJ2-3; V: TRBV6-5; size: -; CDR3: CASSYPHRGQERDPSTDTQYF
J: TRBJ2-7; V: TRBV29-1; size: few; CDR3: CSVVIGQTPYEQYF
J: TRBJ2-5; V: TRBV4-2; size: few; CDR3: CASSQGLAERETQYF
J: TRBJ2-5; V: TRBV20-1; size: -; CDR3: CSASTDEETQYF
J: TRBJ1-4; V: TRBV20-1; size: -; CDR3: CSAPRRTGRREKLFF
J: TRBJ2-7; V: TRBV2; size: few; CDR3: CATNPGQGRAKSYEQYF
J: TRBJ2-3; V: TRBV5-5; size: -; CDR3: CASSSQVLAADTQYF
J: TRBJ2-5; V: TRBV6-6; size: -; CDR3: CASTGGQGQQETQYF
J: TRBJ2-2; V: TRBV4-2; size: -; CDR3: CASSQVRSGLTNTGELFF
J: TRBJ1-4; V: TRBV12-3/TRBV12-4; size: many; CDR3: CASSWVNEKLFF
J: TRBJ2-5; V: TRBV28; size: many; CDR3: CASSLREETQYF
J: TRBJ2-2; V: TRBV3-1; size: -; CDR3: CASSQLDWRELFF
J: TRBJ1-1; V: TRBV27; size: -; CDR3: CASSLWVRGPGTEAFF
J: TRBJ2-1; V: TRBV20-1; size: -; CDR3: CSASKFNEQFF
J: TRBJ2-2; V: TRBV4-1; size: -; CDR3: CASSQEAGGGRNTGELFF
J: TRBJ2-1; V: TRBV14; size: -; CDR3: CASSHPINRDSYISYNEQFF
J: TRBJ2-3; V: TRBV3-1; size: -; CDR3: CASSQVATVALYF
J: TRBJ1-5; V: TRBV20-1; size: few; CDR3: CSAEGGRQPQHF
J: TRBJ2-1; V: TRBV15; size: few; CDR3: CATSRDQEGEQFF
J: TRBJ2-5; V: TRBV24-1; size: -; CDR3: CATSDVVGETQYF